The T cell receptor beta chain under discussion was sequenced for a study of blood T cell repertoires in COVID-19 (TCRdb year 2020). Broadly, across the study: Samples from collaborators originated in the United States, Italy and Spain and spanned both the acute and convalescent phases of COVID-19. The material from the prospective study consisted of cDNA or gDNA derived from T cells, B-cell-depleted T cells, or PBMCs. The dataset comprised deeply sampled blood TCRbeta repertoires from subjects exposed to, actively infected with, or recovered from COVID-19. The repertoires were released in a freely available public database meant as a resource for research on the immune response to SARS-CoV-2. The samples were drawn from two sources: the first 160 participants of the ongoing ImmuneRACE study, and 1,000 to 1,500 subjects contributed by 6 global collaborators. Nearly every sample came with metadata listing a de-identified subject ID, COVID-19 status, age in years and sex. HLA class I and class II types, where available, came from metadata supplied by the sample provider rather than from assay-based typing.

Whole blood was collected in K2EDTA tubes by collaborating institutions according to the institutions' own protocols. For TCRbeta analysis, collaborators shipped samples in one of three forms: frozen whole blood, isolated PBMCs, or DNA extracted from either of those sample types. Overall study results and their limits: How much clinical and demographic metadata was included differed by source and by participant, and the metadata was provided uncurated.

Deletion took 2 bases off V and 0 bases off J, with a span of 9 bases between the germline ends. As encoded in the germline V gene (reference sequence), CDR1 is SGHKS while CDR2 is YYEKEE. The CDR3 goes from the cysteine to the phenylalanine over 15 residues. Only the CDR3 part of the read is kept: 45 bases, read in frame from the first base. TCRbeta CDR3 regions were amplified from genomic DNA by means of the immunoSEQ Assay, a bias-controlled multiplex PCR. Processing in the source paper ran as follows. The number of nucleated cells in each sample was estimated by amplification of reference gene primers within the assay. To quantify the absolute abundance of each unique TCRbeta CDR3 rearrangement, sequence reads were collapsed and filtered. For each sample, productive Simpson clonality was calculated as the square root of Simpson's diversity index across productive rearrangements. As stored in TCRdb, this immuneACCESS dataset retains in-frame rearrangements with V and J assigned. A fraction of the clones does not appear; measured against another copy, unresolved V genes explain less than half of the discrepancy, and the remainder lacks a known reason. V and J calls plus clone size are reproduced from that table; the DNA served to infer D and trimming. The sample records around 620,000 clones, around 90% of which are singletons. About 0.24% of the sample is in the top ten clones.

Remarks on this clone: There is no known antigen for this receptor. No qualities accompany the bases; no much larger clone lies one base away.

This receptor chain uses TRBV5-5 and TRBJ1-5; no confident D gene assignment can be made. Sequencing input: peripheral blood. This clonotype was obtained from a woman aged 18-29 years with acute or convalescent COVID-19. The nucleotides are TGTGCCAGCAGCTTATCCTTTCGTAGCAATCAGCCCCAGCATTTT. This gives the protein CASSLSFRSNQPQHF.